The rows below give T cell receptor beta chains drawn from one sample of a study of memory CD4+ T cells and cytomegalovirus serostatus. Clones were read by immunoSEQ multiplex PCR, and TCRdb kept only the in-frame ones, dropping some. This sample has 48,000 or so clones, with about three quarters found just once. The sample comprised memory CD4+ T cells from blood. Receptor source: an adult in good health and CMV-seronegative. The CDR3 runs from the conserved cysteine through the conserved F or W. Each record gives: clone size, V gene, D gene, J gene, CDR3 protein, CDR3 DNA. D genes are given only for firm matches. Clone size appears in some rows only: once, few, many, or a class for an expanded clone.

>.|TRBV5-1|TRBD1|TRBJ2-7
CASSLGGQVSNEQYF
TGCGCCAGCAGCTTGGGGGGACAGGTCTCCAACGAGCAGTACTTC
>.|TRBV9|.|TRBJ2-6
CASSAVPGWSSGANVLTF
TGTGCCAGCAGCGCCGTTCCAGGCTGGAGCTCTGGGGCCAACGTCCTGACTTTC
>.|TRBV5-6|.|TRBJ2-6
CASSLRRTGANVLTF
TGTGCCAGCAGCTTGCGACGGACTGGGGCCAACGTCCTGACTTTC
>medium-sized|TRBV7-2|.|TRBJ2-7
CASSLPSGIRYEQYF
TGTGCCAGCAGCTTACCGTCGGGGATTCGGTACGAGCAGTACTTC
>.|TRBV7-9|.|TRBJ1-6
CASSLIDLITGSPLHF
TGTGCCAGCAGCTTAATCGACCTGATAACGGGGTCACCCCTCCACTTT
>.|TRBV5-1|TRBD1|TRBJ1-4
CASSRQGTEKLFF
TGCGCCAGCAGCAGACAGGGCACTGAAAAACTGTTTTTT
>.|TRBV18|.|TRBJ1-3
CASSPKRGSGNTIYF
TGTGCCAGCTCACCAAAAAGGGGCTCTGGAAACACCATATATTTT
>.|TRBV5-1|.|TRBJ2-7
CASSRDGNSYEQYF
TGCGCCAGCAGCCGGGACGGAAACTCCTACGAGCAGTACTTC
>once|TRBV10-3|TRBD1|TRBJ1-2
CAIRGQGARNYGYTF
TGTGCCATCAGGGGGCAGGGGGCGAGGAACTATGGCTACACCTTC
>.|TRBV19|.|TRBJ2-7
CASSIGTAVSYEQYF
TGTGCCAGTAGTATTGGGACGGCCGTGTCCTACGAGCAGTACTTC
>few|TRBV6-1|TRBD1|TRBJ1-2
CASSDPAQGAYGYTF
TGTGCCAGCAGCGACCCCGCCCAGGGGGCTTATGGCTACACCTTC
>.|TRBV7-2|.|TRBJ2-1
CASSLALQVSLRNEQFF
TGTGCCAGCAGCTTAGCCCTACAAGTTTCCTTAAGGAATGAGCAGTTCTTC
>few|TRBV5-4|.|TRBJ2-3
CASKEGGNTASTDTQYF
TGTGCCAGCAAAGAGGGCGGGAACACAGCCAGCACAGATACGCAGTATTTT
>.|TRBV5-1|.|TRBJ2-5
CASSPLPQETQYF
TGCGCCAGCAGCCCGCTACCGCAAGAGACCCAGTACTTC
>few|TRBV5-8|TRBD1|TRBJ2-7
CASSSGTGTSYEQYF
TGTGCCAGCAGTTCCGGGACAGGTACCTCCTACGAGCAGTACTTC
>.|TRBV7-6|.|TRBJ1-2
CASSLGQASNYGYTF
TGTGCCAGCAGCTTAGGACAGGCATCTAACTATGGCTACACCTTC
>.|TRBV6-5|.|TRBJ2-3
CASSYSIAREYTQYF
TGTGCCAGCAGTTACTCGATCGCCAGGGAATATACGCAGTATTTT
>.|TRBV6-6|.|TRBJ1-1
CASSYGSTRWGTEAFF
TGTGCCAGCAGTTACGGGTCGACAAGGTGGGGCACTGAAGCTTTCTTT
>.|TRBV7-6|TRBD1|TRBJ1-2
CASSYNRDRGDYGYTF
TGTGCCAGCAGCTATAACCGGGACAGGGGGGACTATGGCTACACCTTC
>.|TRBV9|TRBD2|TRBJ2-5
CASSAQAGGRETQYF
TGTGCCAGCAGCGCCCAGGCGGGGGGTCGGGAGACCCAGTACTTC
>few|TRBV29-1|.|TRBJ1-1
CSVDGVTEAFF
TGCAGCGTCGATGGGGTGACTGAAGCTTTCTTT
>.|TRBV7-2|TRBD2|TRBJ2-3
CASSLKRGDTDTQYF
TGTGCCAGCAGCTTAAAGCGGGGAGACACAGATACGCAGTATTTT